The subject of this entry is one T cell receptor (beta chain). What it binds is unknown. This sample is drawn from a study of spatial heterogeneity in lung cancer. Overall study context: Mean representation of each unique TCR and UMI combination in the raw reads exceeded 9.5 occurrences. Study-wide results and caveats: Ubiquitous expanded tumor TCRs showed up in blood more at resection than follow-up.

The trim removed 5 bases at V and 5 bases at J, leaving 5 bases unmatched. The germline V gene encodes CDR1 SGHTA and CDR2 FQGNSA. The CDR3 sequence is 15 residues long. The time point: sample taken at primary tumor resection. Unsorted whole RNA samples from tumor, nontumor lung or frozen PBMC were sequenced. Samples came from approximately 65 TRACERx patients with untreated early-stage lung cancer. A unique molecular identifier was attached to every TCR cDNA molecule. TCRdb re-derived calls from the 5' RACE reads in MiXCR, one entry per CDR3 protein. The data hold 25,000 to 35,000 distinct CDR3 sequences, with 8.4% observed a single time.

This specimen consisted of PBMCs, obtained at surgery. The TCR originated in a female donor with early-stage non-small cell lung cancer. This rearrangement joins TRBV7-2 to TRBJ1-6; TRBD1 aligns across 8 bases. CDR3 region: CASSRDRSHNSPLHF. The CDR3 nucleotides read TGTGCCAGCAGCCGGGACAGGAGCCATAATTCACCCCTCCACTTT.